A single sample gave rise to the 11 T cell receptor beta chains below, sequenced in a study of blood T cell repertoires in COVID-19. The protocol was immunoSEQ multiplex PCR, while the TCRdb copy is restricted to in-frame clones and leaves out a portion. Counted here are roughly 14,000 clones, 75% to 90% occurring once; the ten biggest clones make up 15% to 20%. The sequenced sample was peripheral blood. All receptors derive from a human donor in a cohort sampled during active COVID-19.

V usage is TRBV2 and J usage is TRBJ2-1; 11 bases map to TRBD2. J lost 12 bases, V lost 5 bases, and 12 bases had no gene match. CDR3 length: 15 residues. Germline V CDR1 and CDR2: SNHLY, FYNNEI. The CDR3 DNA sequence: TGTGCCAGCAGTTTACTAGCGGGGGTACGGGGGGCGCAGTTCTTC. Encoded protein: CASSLLAGVRGAQFF.

The chain is built from TRBV11-2 and TRBJ2-7; TRBD2 is a possible D gene (6 bases). Trimming pared 1 base from V and 7 bases from J, leaving 17 bases between. The germline V gene encodes CDR1 SGHAT and CDR2 FQNNGV. The CDR3 spans 15 residues. For the CDR3, the DNA is TGTGCCAGCAGCTTAGTAGGGGCGGGACTTGGGGAGCAGTACTTC. Translation: CASSLVGAGLGEQYF.

This rearrangement joins TRBV15 to TRBJ1-4, with a weak D call TRBD1 (6 bases). This CDR3 has 15 amino acids. Germline V gives CDR1 LNHNV, CDR2 YYDKDF (reference sequence). V was pared by 0 bases and J by 7 bases, with 12 bases between. The CDR3 coding sequence is TGTGCCACCAGCAGAGAAGGGGGGGCCGGTGAAAAACTGTTTTTT. Translating gives CATSREGGAGEKLFF.

The rearrangement joins TRBV9 to TRBJ1-3; 7 nucleotides match TRBD1. The V and J ends lost 5 bases and 0 bases, in that order; junction bases with no gene match: 14. CDR3 size: 18 residues. The germline V gene encodes CDR1 SGDLS and CDR2 YYNGEE. As DNA, the CDR3 is TGTGCCAGCAGTGCTACGAAATACAGGGGCCCCTCTGGAAACACCATATATTTT. This encodes CASSATKYRGPSGNTIYF. Variable domain in full (rest from reference TRBV9 and TRBJ1-3): DSGVTQTPKHLITATGQRVTLRCSPRSGDLSVYWYQQSLDQGLQFLIQYYNGEERAKGNILERFSAQQFPDLHSELNLSSLELGDSALYFCASSATKYRGPSGNTIYFGEGSWLTVV.

The rearrangement joins TRBV5-1 to TRBJ2-5; D gene ambiguous. This CDR3 comprises 14 residues. Looked up from germline, CDR1 is SGHRS and CDR2 is YFSETQ. Trimming pared 4 bases from V and 0 bases from J, leaving 10 bases between. In DNA form, the CDR3 reads TGCGCCAGCAGCCGGGTGGTAGACCAAGAGACCCAGTACTTC. Encoded protein: CASSRVVDQETQYF. Full variable domain (missing parts from reference TRBV5-1 and TRBJ2-5): KAGVTQTPRYLIKTRGQQVTLSCSPISGHRSVSWYQQTPGQGLQFLFEYFSETQRNKGNFPGRFSGRQFSNSRSEMNVSTLELGDSALYLCASSRVVDQETQYFGPGTRLLVL.

The chain links TRBV4-3 to TRBJ2-4; D may be TRBD1 (6 bases). This CDR3 spans 14 amino acids. V lost 2 bases to trimming and J lost 4 bases, with 9 bases between them. From germline, CDR1 is LGHNA and CDR2 YSLEER. The CDR3 DNA is TGCGCCAGCAGCCAACTCGGGACAAAAAACATTCAGTACTTC. Protein product: CASSQLGTKNIQYF.

V and J are TRBV6-2 or TRBV6-3 and TRBJ2-7; a possible D gene is TRBD1 (7 bases). CDR3 length: 17 residues. Trimming shortened V by 0 bases and J by 6 bases, and 21 bases separated the two germline ends. Germline V lookup: CDR1 MNHEY, CDR2 SVGEGT. Here the CDR3 DNA reads TGTGCCAGCAGTTACTCGGCTACAGGGGCCGGGGGTGGCGAGCAGTACTTC. This gives the protein CASSYSATGAGGGEQYF.

V gene TRBV9 combines with J gene TRBJ2-1; 13 positions match TRBD2. The germline gives CDR1 SGDLS, CDR2 YYNGEE. V shed 3 bases and J 9 bases; nucleotides not matched to a gene: 6. This CDR3 region has 15 residues. The CDR3 coding sequence is TGTGCCAGCAGCGAGCGGACTAGCGGGGGCGTTGAGCAGTTCTTC. This translates into CASSERTSGGVEQFF.

V gene TRBV19 combines with J gene TRBJ2-7, with D maybe TRBD1 (5 bases). Germline CDR1 reads LNHDA; CDR2 reads SQIVND (reference sequence). This CDR3 comprises 12 residues. Trimming pared 5 bases from V and 4 bases from J, leaving 9 bases between. The CDR3: CASSGAEYEQYF. CDR3 nucleotide sequence: TGTGCCAGTAGTGGGGCCGAGTACGAGCAGTACTTC.

V gene TRBV20-1 combines with J gene TRBJ2-4; 7 bases are a match to TRBD1. The V gene's germline CDR1 is DFQATT and CDR2 SNEGSKA (reference sequence). This CDR3 is built from 11 residues. After removal of 5 bases from V and 9 bases from J, the junction contained 4 bases not matched to a gene. CDR3 sequence: CSAWDRLIQYF. CDR3 bases: TGCAGTGCTTGGGACAGACTCATTCAGTACTTC.

This rearrangement joins TRBV6-5 to TRBJ2-5; the match to TRBD1 covers 7 bases. Trimming cost V 0 bases and J 7 bases; bases outside gene matches: 8. The CDR3 totals 15 residues. Looked up from germline, CDR1 is MNHEY and CDR2 is SVGAGI. For the CDR3, the DNA is TGTGCCAGCAGTTACTCTTGGGACAGTGGGGCGACCCAGTACTTC. Translation: CASSYSWDSGATQYF.